This T cell receptor (beta chain) was sequenced for a study of OX40 agonist ivuxolimab in advanced cancers. Study-level background: Patients' therapy was ivuxolimab, an antibody that acts as an agonist of OX40 (CD134).

Generated by immunoSEQ multiplex PCR, the TCRdb table keeps only in-frame clones and is missing some. The top ten hold about 4.1% of the sample, which has 87,000 or so clones, about 85% seen once. A single count supports this clone. The antigen is undetermined. Study-wide points: At 0.1 to 3.0 mg/kg, clonal expansion of CD4+ and CD8+ blood T cells had occurred by week 6. Part of the nonresponder group also had normalized T-cell clonal expansion that was low.

Germline V CDR1 and CDR2: MDHEN, SYDVKM. Trimming left V 5 bases short and J 7 bases short, with 17 bases between. This CDR3 is built from 14 residues. V is TRBV28 and J is TRBJ2-5, with TRBD2 as a possible D gene (5 bases). This TCR was sampled from an adult with an advanced solid tumor such as melanoma, head and neck, liver or kidney cancer. The specimen comprised CD4+ or CD8+ T cells sorted from blood, sampled in a trial of the OX40 agonist ivuxolimab. The CDR3 sequence is CASSVPGPGGTQYF. CDR3 nucleotide sequence: TGTGCCAGCAGTGTCCCGGGTCCCGGAGGGACCCAGTACTTC.